This T cell receptor beta chain comes out of a study of shared clonotypes between healthy human individuals. Study information: A donor's plate count was three for CD4 naive and three for CD4 memory; CD8 naive had two and CD8 memory one. Study-wide results and caveats: Clonotype sharing across a few donors was observed for about 5.5% of naive CD4 clonotypes.

Several immunoSEQ plates held equal portions of the genomic DNA taken from each subset. Libraries were prepared by immunoSEQ multiplex PCR; TCRdb keeps only in-frame clonotypes and omits some of them. This table holds around 2,100,000 clones, about 94% found once. CD45RO negativity and positive selection for CCR7 defined naive CD8 cells, a population that excluded terminally differentiated effector memory CD45RA+ cells. As to this clone: As yet, its antigen is unknown.

Germline lookup yields CDR1 SQVTM and CDR2 ANQGSEA. The V and J ends lost 1 base and 1 base respectively, with 7 bases between them. CDR3 length equals 13 residues. Sequenced material: naive CD8+ T cells sorted from blood. The receptor comes from a man aged 18 to 29 in good health. The J gene is TRBJ1-1, the V gene TRBV29-1, with a weak D call TRBD1 (5 bases). Written as DNA, the CDR3 is TGCAGCGTTGAAGGGGGGGAGAACACTGAAGCTTTCTTT. This translates into CSVEGGENTEAFF.